This T cell receptor beta chain comes out of a study of shared clonotypes between healthy human individuals. Overall study findings and caveats: Large sequencing depth failed to make sorted-subset sequencing complete, rarefaction showed.

This clone was detected only a few times. The antigen is not known. The sample carries other DNA sequences with the same CDR3. Germline V lookup: CDR1 SGHTA, CDR2 FQGNSA. The V end lost 1 base, the J end lost 6 bases, and 6 bases lay between the germline ends. The CDR3 is made up of 13 amino acids. Every donor, a Caucasian adult, lived in Nashville, Tennessee. The data were produced by immunoSEQ multiplex PCR, yet TCRdb's version contains in-frame clones alone and is incomplete. The table has about 1 million clones, around 75% seen once. The chain couples TRBV7-2 to TRBJ2-2; D gene uncertain. The sequence derives from a man between 18 and 35 years old in good health. The sample comprised memory CD4+ T cells sorted from blood. The subset denotes: CD45RA-negative fraction. CDR3 bases: TGTGCCAGCAGCTTAGTTTTAGCCGGGGAGCTGTTTTTT. It is translated as CASSLVLAGELFF.